The sample holds many counts of the clone carrying this T cell receptor (beta chain). Its specificity is unknown. The data stem from a study of T cells after yellow fever vaccination. Study background: Fractions low in cell number were prepared with SMART-Seq v4 Ultra Low Input. Study-wide points: Secondary responses were weaker yet peaked faster, day 5 versus 15. Among all clonotypes, a small share was observed in both CD4 and CD8 compartments.

Germline V gene data show CDR1 as MDHEN and CDR2 as SYDVKM. Trimming cost V 6 bases and J 1 base, with 10 bases left between them. The CDR3 is 15 residues long. One entry per CDR3 protein, called by TCRdb with MiXCR from the 5' RACE reads. The table has 500,000 to 650,000 distinct CDR3 sequences, more than 9% seen once. J is TRBJ2-6 and V is TRBV28; tentatively, D is TRBD1 (6 bases). The TCR was taken from a man younger than 45 who received the YFV17D yellow fever vaccine. The sample in question was PBMCs, obtained on the day of the yellow fever booster vaccination. The CDR3 coding sequence is TGTGCCAGCAGGTCTACAGGGTCTGGGGCCAACGTCCTGACTTTC. Amino acids: CASRSTGSGANVLTF.